These 14 T cell receptor beta chains were sequenced from one sample in a study of T-cell reconstitution after alpha-beta-depleted transplantation in children. During its preparation, the TCRbeta library received unique molecular identifiers. Each CDR3 protein is one row after TCRdb ran MiXCR on the PCR reads. The repertoire has roughly 200,000 distinct CDR3 sequences, roughly 11% of them found once; the top ten carry about 28%. Source: PBMCs, taken before TCRalphabeta/CD19-depleted stem cell transplant. These TCRs come from a child less than two years old with acute myeloid leukemia, due to receive a stem cell transplant.

In this sample, this clonotype turned up many times. V usage is TRBV30 and J usage is TRBJ2-3; 12 bases are shared with TRBD2. From germline, CDR1 is GTSNPN and CDR2 SVGIG (reference sequence). CDR3 length: 14 amino acids. J lost 5 bases, V lost 4 bases, and 4 bases had no gene match. CDR3 sequence reads: CAWTGLAGIDTQYF. The DNA for the CDR3 is TGTGCCTGGACCGGACTAGCGGGAATAGATACGCAGTATTTT.

This clonotype showed up just a few times. The genes are TRBV27 and TRBJ2-7; D might be TRBD1 or TRBD2, each matching 5 bases. There are 15 residues in the CDR3. Per germline, CDR1 MNHEY and CDR2 SMNVEV (reference sequence). V lost 2 bases, J lost 2 bases, and 13 bases lay in between. CDR3 sequence (DNA): TGTGCCAGCAGTTTACGCCTATTGGGGGCCTACGAGCAGTACTTC. Its translation: CASSLRLLGAYEQYF.

Ten or more counts support this clonotype. The chain has TRBV5-1 and TRBJ2-1; TRBD1 matches at 8 bases. The germline V gene has CDR1 SGHRS and CDR2 YFSETQ. V lost 0 bases to trimming and J lost 7 bases; unmatched junction nucleotides: 3. This CDR3 spans 14 amino acids. Written as DNA, the CDR3 is TGCGCCAGCAGCTTGGGGACAGGGAAGAATGAGCAGTTCTTC. This gives the protein CASSLGTGKNEQFF.

The V and J genes are TRBV20-1 and TRBJ2-7; tentatively, D is TRBD1 or TRBD2 (6 bases each). Germline V gives CDR1 DFQATT, CDR2 SNEGSKA (reference sequence). The CDR3 is 10 residues long. CDR3 residues: CFASGAEQYF. CDR3 nucleotide sequence: TGCTTTGCCTCGGGGGCAGAGCAGTACTTC.

This clonotype appeared many times. The chain uses TRBV5-5 and TRBJ2-2; 9 bases are shared with TRBD2. Losses at the gene ends were 1 base for V and 5 bases for J; bases not matched to a gene: 6. This CDR3 is 16 amino acids long. The germline gives CDR1 SGHKS, CDR2 YYEKEE (reference sequence). Here the CDR3 DNA reads TGTGCCAGCAGCTTGATTCGAAGCGGGGGGACCGGGGAGCTGTTTTTT. This codes for CASSLIRSGGTGELFF.

In DNA, the CDR3 is TGTGCCAGTAAGGGATGGGACACTGAAGCTTTCTTT. Amino acids: CASKGWDTEAFF. The V gene is TRBV6-6, the J gene TRBJ1-1; D unresolved. The germline gives CDR1 MNHNY, CDR2 SVGAGI (reference sequence). The CDR3 length is 12 residues. Trimming stripped 9 bases from V and 3 bases from J, with 11 bases between.

A remark on this clonotype: Since a much larger clone is just one base distant, this may be a read error. This chain connects TRBV7-3 to TRBJ2-3; 7 bases agree with TRBD2. The CDR3 runs 16 residues. Per the germline V gene, CDR1 is SGHTA and CDR2 is FQGTGA. The CDR3 DNA follows: TGTGCCAGCAGCTTATCGGGGGGAGGCTTACAAGATACGCGGTATTTT. Translating it yields CASSLSGGGLQDTRYF.

There are many counts of this clonotype. The chain joins TRBV5-1 to TRBJ2-1; D is undetermined. V lost 0 bases, J lost 7 bases, and 5 bases lay in between. The CDR3 is made up of 12 amino acids. Germline V gives CDR1 SGHRS, CDR2 YFSETQ. The chain's CDR3 is CASSLVENEQFF. The CDR3 DNA is TGCGCCAGCAGCTTGGTAGAGAATGAGCAGTTCTTC.

Many counts were recorded for this clonotype. This may stem from a read error, because a much larger clone lies one nucleotide away. The chain employs TRBV20-1 and TRBJ2-1; 8 nucleotides match TRBD2. This CDR3 comprises 13 residues. Germline assignment: CDR1 DFQATT and CDR2 SNEGSKA (reference sequence). The V gene end was trimmed by 3 bases and the J gene end by 6 bases; junction bases not matched to a gene: 4. CDR3: CSASGRAFNEQFF. CDR3 nucleotides: TGCAGTGCTAGCGGGAGGGCCTTCAATGAGCAGTTCTTC.

This clonotype was seen ten or more times. The V gene is TRBV5-6, the J gene TRBJ1-1; D unresolved. Germline V CDR1 and CDR2: SGHDT, YYEEEE. CDR3 length: 13 residues. V was pared by 0 bases and J by 1 base, with 4 bases between. CDR3 DNA sequence: TGTGCCAGCAGCTTGGAAGGGAACACTGAAGCTTTCTTT. It codes for CASSLEGNTEAFF.

This clonotype was counted only a few times. This chain joins TRBV29-1 and TRBJ2-5; tentative D call: TRBD2 (5 bases). Germline CDR1 SQVTM, CDR2 ANQGSEA. The CDR3 covers 14 residues. Trimming removed 6 bases from V and 4 bases from J, with 18 bases in between. For the CDR3, the DNA is TGCAGCGTACGACTAAGCCAAAGAGGAGAGACCCAGTACTTC. It translates to CSVRLSQRGETQYF.

Regarding this clonotype: One junction end disagrees with the germline gene, perhaps due to a read error. The V and J genes are TRBV5-8 and TRBJ1-1, with D perhaps TRBD1 (5 bases). Germline lookup yields CDR1 SGHTS and CDR2 YDEGEE. The CDR3 consists of 13 residues. The CDR3 DNA reads as TGTGCCGGCAGCTTGATCACAGGAACCCAAGCTTTCTTT. The encoded protein is CAGSLITGTQAFF. Based on the CDR3 plus reference TRBV5-8 and TRBJ1-1, the full variable domain is EAGVTQSPTHLIKTRGQQATLRCSPISGHTSVYWYQQALGLGLQFLLWYDEGEERNRGNFPPRFSGRQFPNYSSELNVNALELEDSALYLCAGSLITGTQAFFGQGTRLTVV.

This clonotype was counted ten times or more. The rearrangement links TRBV6-5 to TRBJ1-6; the D gene is possibly TRBD1 (6 bases). Per germline, CDR1 MNHEY and CDR2 SVGAGI. V was cut by 0 bases and J by 11 bases, with 17 bases left in between. This CDR3 is built from 16 residues. CDR3: CASSYSSGGRSPPLHF. The CDR3 DNA reads TGTGCCAGCAGTTACTCGTCCGGGGGCAGGAGCCCACCCCTCCACTTT.

This clonotype showed up many times. CDR3 bases: TGTGCCAGCAGTAAGGACAGGGGCTATGGCTACACCTTC. Amino acid sequence: CASSKDRGYGYTF. J is TRBJ1-2 and V is TRBV12-3 or TRBV12-4; 9 bases are a match to TRBD1. The J segment lost 4 bases and the V segment lost 5 bases, leaving 2 bases of the junction unmatched. The CDR3 loop spans 13 amino acids.